These 13 T cell receptor beta chains came from one sample sequenced in a study of shared clonotypes between healthy human individuals. The assay was immunoSEQ multiplex PCR, and TCRdb's table has in-frame clones only and misses some. The table has a few million clones, around 93% seen once; the top ten hold more than 0.35%. Sequencing was done on a sample of naive CD4+ T cells from PBMCs. Subset denoted: CD45RA+ positively selected. The origin of the receptors is a man younger than 35 in good health. Some clones in this sample may be carry-over from other donors' samples.

The V call is TRBV11-3, the J call TRBJ2-7; 8 bases fit TRBD2. Germline V gene sequence: CDR1 SGHNT, CDR2 YENEEA. V was pared by 2 bases and J by 1 base, with 4 bases of the junction left unmatched. The CDR3 length is 15 residues. CDR3 sequence reads: CASSLRSSGSYEQYF. In DNA, the CDR3 is TGTGCCAGCAGCTTAAGGTCTAGCGGGTCCTACGAGCAGTACTTC.

The rearrangement uses TRBV30 and TRBJ2-2, with 11 bases aligning to TRBD2. The CDR3 contains 15 residues. V lost 1 base and J lost 3; bases outside the gene matches: 1. Germline CDR1 and CDR2: GTSNPN and SVGIG (reference sequence). The CDR3 spells CAWSEGLADTGELFF. The CDR3 nucleotides are TGTGCCTGGAGTGAGGGACTAGCGGACACCGGGGAGCTGTTTTTT.

V gene TRBV10-3 combines with J gene TRBJ2-2; possibly TRBD1 for D (6 bases). The CDR3 loop spans 13 amino acids. Per germline, CDR1 ENHRY and CDR2 SYGVKD. V gave up 8 bases and J gave up 3 bases, with 10 bases separating them. The CDR3 here is CAIRDTDTGELFF. CDR3 nucleotides: TGTGCCATCCGGGACACAGACACCGGGGAGCTGTTTTTT.

In regard to this clone: At the DNA level, this CDR3 is encoded by other sequences in the same sample as well. V gene TRBV5-1 combines with J gene TRBJ2-7; D is possibly TRBD1 (5 bases). This CDR3 contains 13 residues. V shed 0 bases and J shed 3 bases, with 7 bases lying between them. Germline V gene data show CDR1 as SGHRS and CDR2 as YFSETQ. The DNA of the CDR3 is TGCGCCAGCAGCTTGGAGGGGCTCTACGAGCAGTACTTC. Its translation: CASSLEGLYEQYF. The full variable domain, in which reference TRBV5-1 and TRBJ2-7 provide the parts outside the CDR3, is KAGVTQTPRYLIKTRGQQVTLSCSPISGHRSVSWYQQTPGQGLQFLFEYFSETQRNKGNFPGRFSGRQFSNSRSEMNVSTLELGDSALYLCASSLEGLYEQYFGPGTRLTVT.

The chain uses TRBV27 and TRBJ1-1; D is unclear. The CDR3 has 11 residues. V was clipped by 6 bases and J by 3 bases, with 5 bases between them. Germline V gene data show CDR1 as MNHEY and CDR2 as SMNVEV (reference sequence). This chain's CDR3 is CASRVDTEAFF. In DNA, the CDR3 is TGTGCCAGCAGGGTCGACACTGAAGCTTTCTTT.

The chain joins TRBV6-6 to TRBJ2-7; 7 positions agree with TRBD1. V lost 2 bases, J lost 7 bases, and 2 bases stayed unmatched. Germline V gene data show CDR1 as MNHNY and CDR2 as SVGAGI (reference sequence). There are 12 residues in the CDR3. CDR3 coding DNA: TGTGCCAGCAGTTACGTCAGGGGGGAGCAGTACTTC. Its translation is CASSYVRGEQYF.

V usage is TRBV28 and J usage is TRBJ1-5; 7 nucleotides agree with TRBD1. The CDR3 covers 18 residues. Germline CDR1 reads MDHEN; CDR2 reads SYDVKM. J lost 2 bases, V lost 2 bases, and 12 bases had no gene match. CDR3 amino acids: CASSLLLVDRAGNQPQHF. CDR3 DNA: TGTGCCAGCAGTTTACTTCTAGTAGACAGGGCCGGCAATCAGCCCCAGCATTTT.

The gene calls are TRBV5-1 and TRBJ2-3, with 8 bases aligning to TRBD1. The CDR3 spans 17 residues. After removal of 4 bases from V and 0 bases from J, the junction contained 10 bases not matched to a gene. CDR1 is SGHRS and CDR2 is YFSETQ in the germline V gene. This CDR3 is CASSTRQGTGSTDTQYF. The CDR3 DNA reads as TGCGCCAGCAGCACCCGACAGGGGACAGGAAGCACAGATACGCAGTATTTT. The variable domain in full, completed from reference TRBV5-1 and TRBJ2-3, reads KAGVTQTPRYLIKTRGQQVTLSCSPISGHRSVSWYQQTPGQGLQFLFEYFSETQRNKGNFPGRFSGRQFSNSRSEMNVSTLELGDSALYLCASSTRQGTGSTDTQYFGPGTRLTVL.

J is TRBJ1-2 and V is TRBV28; the D gene is possibly TRBD1 (5 bases). This CDR3 contains 15 residues. V was clipped by 5 bases and J by 5 bases, with 18 bases between them. Germline V gene lookup returns CDR1 MDHEN and CDR2 SYDVKM. CDR3 in DNA: TGTGCCAGCAGTCACAGAGTTCGGGGGGGATATGGCTACACCTTC. It codes for CASSHRVRGGYGYTF.

The chain is built from TRBV6-5 and TRBJ1-5; D unresolved. Trimming shortened V by 2 bases and J by 7 bases, and 9 bases separated the two germline ends. The CDR3 runs to 13 residues. Germline values: CDR1 MNHEY, CDR2 SVGAGI. CDR3 nucleotides: TGTGCCAGCAGTTACGGCAGGTGGCAGCCCCAGCATTTT. Translating gives CASSYGRWQPQHF.

J is TRBJ1-5 and V is TRBV28, with D perhaps TRBD1 (6 bases). The CDR3 totals 15 residues. V was clipped by 7 bases and J by 10 bases, with 23 bases between them. Germline V gene lookup returns CDR1 MDHEN and CDR2 SYDVKM. The CDR3, as DNA: TGTGCCAGCATGGGGGCACAGGCCCTCGTCGGACCCCAGCATTTT. This gives the protein CASMGAQALVGPQHF.

The rearrangement links TRBV27 to TRBJ2-7, with TRBD2 matching over 9 bases. The length of the CDR3 is 15 residues. V lost 5 bases and J lost 2; bases outside the gene matches: 7. CDR1 and CDR2 (germline): MNHEY, SMNVEV (reference sequence). This CDR3 is CASSPWTSDPYEQYF. The CDR3 nucleotides read TGTGCCAGCAGTCCATGGACTAGCGATCCCTACGAGCAGTACTTC.

The rearrangement joins TRBV18 to TRBJ2-3, with 8 bases matching TRBD2. Germline V gene data show CDR1 as KGHSH and CDR2 as LQKENI. V trimming: 5 bases; J trimming: 1 base; junction bases outside the gene matches: 2. There are 14 residues in the CDR3. The CDR3 bases are TGTGCCAGCTCATCAGCGGGAGGCACAGATACGCAGTATTTT. This gives the protein CASSSAGGTDTQYF. The variable domain in full, with the rest retrieved from reference TRBV18 and TRBJ2-3, is NAGVMQNPRHLVRRRGQEARLRCSPMKGHSHVYWYRQLPEEGLKFMVYLQKENIIDESGMPKERFSAEFPKEGPSILRIQQVVRGDSAAYFCASSSAGGTDTQYFGPGTRLTVL.